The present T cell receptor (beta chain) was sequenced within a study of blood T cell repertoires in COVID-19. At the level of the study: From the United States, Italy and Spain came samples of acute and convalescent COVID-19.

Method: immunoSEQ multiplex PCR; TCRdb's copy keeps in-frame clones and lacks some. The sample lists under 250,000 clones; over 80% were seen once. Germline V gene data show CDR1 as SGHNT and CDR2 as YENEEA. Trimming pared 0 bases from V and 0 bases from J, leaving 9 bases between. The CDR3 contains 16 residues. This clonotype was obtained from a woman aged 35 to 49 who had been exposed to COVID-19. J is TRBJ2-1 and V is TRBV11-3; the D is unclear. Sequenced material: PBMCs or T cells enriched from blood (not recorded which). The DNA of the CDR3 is TGTGCCAGCAGCTTAGACCAGGATTCCTCCTACAATGAGCAGTTCTTC. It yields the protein CASSLDQDSSYNEQFF.